This TCR beta chain comes out of a study of tumor and adjacent non-tumor tissue in lung cancer. About the research overall: Histology: under 15 adenocarcinoma, 2 squamous cell carcinoma, 1 small cell lung cancer. Findings of the study overall: Significantly higher TCR diversity was found in tumor than normal lung.

About this clonotype: The antigen is undetermined. One base away lies a much larger clone, so this may be a sequencing read error.

J was trimmed by 8 bases and V by 3 bases; bases with no gene match: 5. The CDR3 runs to 14 residues. Germline values: CDR1 SGHRS, CDR2 YFSETQ. A modified ARM-PCR protocol with three rounds of nested PCR amplified TCRbeta. TCRdb independently ran MiXCR on the multiplex PCR reads; one entry per CDR3 protein. The table includes about 98,000 distinct CDR3 sequences, roughly 78% detected once. This sample's RNA came from whole unsorted tissue. The normal lung tissue was taken more than 3 cm from the tumor edge. What was sequenced was distant non-tumor lung tissue. This sequence was found in a man in his 60s with small cell lung cancer. The rearrangement uses TRBV5-1 and TRBJ1-4, with 9 nucleotides matching TRBD1. The DNA of the CDR3 is TGCGCCAGCAGCTCCGGACAGGGGTACGAAAAACTGTTTTTT. It yields the protein CASSSGQGYEKLFF.